Listed here are 25 T cell receptor beta chains from one sample, sequenced in a study of human T cells and chemical hapten exposure. Described time point: patch test 2, 6 weeks after DPC sensitization. Treatment meaning: therapeutic diphenylcyclopropenone sensitization with weekly scalp DPC. TCRdb re-called the RACE reads with MiXCR, one entry per CDR3 protein. The profile shows tens of thousands of distinct CDR3 sequences, 5% to 8.5% of them singletons. The sequenced sample was whole blood, obtained in connection with sensitization to the hapten diphenylcyclopropenone (DPC). These receptors were obtained from a woman in her thirties with alopecia areata. Some clones in this sample may be carry-over from other donors' samples.

The V gene is TRBV5-4, the J gene TRBJ2-1, with D perhaps assigned TRBD1 or TRBD2 (6 bases each). The V end was cut by 2 bases, the J end by 3 bases, with 15 bases between. From germline, CDR1 is SGHNT and CDR2 YYREEE (reference sequence). CDR3 length equals 16 residues. For the CDR3, the DNA is TGTGCCAGCAGCTTAGTAACGGGGGCGGTCTACAATGAGCAGTTCTTC. It translates to CASSLVTGAVYNEQFF.

This clonotype was seen ten or more times. The chain combines TRBV20-1 with TRBJ2-2; TRBD2 matches at 8 bases. The CDR3 consists of 16 residues. Germline trimming cut 0 bases from V and 3 bases from J; bases unmatched to any gene: 6. Germline lookup yields CDR1 DFQATT and CDR2 SNEGSKA (reference sequence). CDR3 DNA: TGCAGTGCTAGAGATCCTACTAGCGGTGACACCGGGGAGCTGTTTTTT. Amino acids: CSARDPTSGDTGELFF.

In this sample, this clonotype turned up many times. The chain is built from TRBV27 and TRBJ1-6; TRBD1 aligns across 7 bases. Trimming took 6 bases from V and 3 from J; bases not matched to a gene: 2. This CDR3 comprises 14 residues. Germline V gene sequence: CDR1 MNHEY, CDR2 SMNVEV (reference sequence). This CDR3 is CASRRDSYNSPLHF. CDR3 coding DNA: TGTGCCAGCAGACGGGACAGCTATAATTCACCCCTCCACTTT.

This clonotype was observed a handful of times. The V gene is TRBV12-3 or TRBV12-4, the J gene TRBJ1-2; D is undetermined. This CDR3 comprises 12 residues. Trimming removed 3 bases at V and 4 bases at J, with 6 bases between. The CDR3 bases are TGTGCCAGCAGTTTCGCAGTCTATGGCTACACCTTC. As protein: CASSFAVYGYTF.

As regards this clonotype: A much larger clone differs from this one at a single base, so this may be a read error. This chain joins TRBV5-1 and TRBJ2-3, with D perhaps TRBD2 (5 bases). This CDR3 contains 16 residues. The germline gives CDR1 SGHRS, CDR2 YFSETQ. CDR3 protein: CASSRNMASSTDAQYF. The CDR3 nucleotides are TGCGCCAGCAGCCGAAACATGGCCTCTAGCACAGATGCGCAGTATTTT.

There are many counts of this clonotype. DNA for the CDR3: TGTGCCAGCGCCGGGACAGACACAGATACGCAGTATTTT. Its protein is CASAGTDTDTQYF. The rearrangement joins TRBV18 to TRBJ2-3; 7 bases align to TRBD1. CDR3 length equals 13 residues. Germline V gene data show CDR1 as KGHSH and CDR2 as LQKENI. V trimming: 8 bases; J trimming: 2 bases; junction bases outside the gene matches: 4.

This clonotype was seen at least ten times. V usage is TRBV2 and J usage is TRBJ1-1; TRBD1 might be the D (6 bases). CDR1 and CDR2 from the germline V gene are SNHLY and FYNNEI. Trimming left V 6 bases short and J 3 bases short, with 20 bases between. CDR3 length: 16 amino acids. CDR3 DNA: TGTGCCAGCAGCGGAGGAGTGGGGGCGAGGGACACTGAAGCTTTCTTT. Translating gives CASSGGVGARDTEAFF.

Ten or more counts support this clonotype. The V gene is TRBV3-1, the J gene TRBJ1-1; D gene uncertain. The ends were cut back, 0 bases at V and 4 bases at J, with 6 bases in the middle. Germline assignment: CDR1 LGHDT and CDR2 YNNKEL (reference sequence). The length of the CDR3 is 13 residues. CDR3 residues: CASSQDSLTEAFF. CDR3 bases: TGTGCCAGCAGCCAAGACAGTCTCACTGAAGCTTTCTTT.

In this sample, this clonotype turned up many times. The CDR3 bases are TGTGCCACCAGTGATTTTCCAGTGGGGACTGAAGCTTTCTTT. Translation: CATSDFPVGTEAFF. This chain connects TRBV24-1 to TRBJ1-1; D remains ambiguous. The germline V and J ends were trimmed by 1 base and 5 bases, with 10 bases remaining between them. Germline CDR1 and CDR2: KGHDR and SFDVKD. The CDR3 runs to 14 residues.

The sample holds a few counts of this clonotype. V is TRBV9 and J is TRBJ2-3; tentative D call: TRBD2 (6 bases). V was pared by 0 bases and J by 2 bases, with 10 bases between. This CDR3 contains 15 residues. Germline V gene lookup returns CDR1 SGDLS and CDR2 YYNGEE. CDR3 loop: CASSVAGTFTDTQYF. The CDR3 DNA follows: TGTGCCAGCAGCGTAGCCGGGACTTTCACAGATACGCAGTATTTT. Combining the CDR3 with reference TRBV9 and TRBJ2-3 gives the whole variable domain DSGVTQTPKHLITATGQRVTLRCSPRSGDLSVYWYQQSLDQGLQFLIQYYNGEERAKGNILERFSAQQFPDLHSELNLSSLELGDSALYFCASSVAGTFTDTQYFGPGTRLTVL.

This clonotype came up many times. The genes are TRBV11-2 and TRBJ2-3; 7 nucleotides agree with TRBD1. V shed 4 bases and J 0 bases; nucleotides not matched to a gene: 1. The CDR3 has 14 residues. Germline V gene lookup returns CDR1 SGHAT and CDR2 FQNNGV. CDR3 coding DNA: TGTGCCAGCAGCTCACAGGGGAGCACAGATACGCAGTATTTT. It codes for CASSSQGSTDTQYF.

This clonotype has at least ten counts. This chain uses TRBV5-1 with TRBJ2-7, with D unclear. V was clipped by 1 base and J by 2 bases, with 10 bases between them. Germline loops: CDR1 SGHRS, CDR2 YFSETQ. The CDR3 has 14 residues. In DNA, the CDR3 is TGCGCCAGCAGCTTGATAGACCTGACCTACGAGCAGTACTTC. It translates to CASSLIDLTYEQYF.

To note about this clonotype: The junction differs from germline at one of its ends, possibly a read error. V is TRBV5-6 and J is TRBJ1-3; 9 bases fit TRBD1. Germline CDR1 and CDR2: SGHDT and YYEEEE. This CDR3 comprises 15 residues. The CDR3 here is CVSSSGTGFGNTIYF. DNA of the CDR3: TGTGTCAGCAGCTCCGGGACAGGGTTCGGAAACACCATATATTTT.

This clonotype has a count of ten or more. V is TRBV6-5 and J is TRBJ1-2; D perhaps matches TRBD1 (5 bases). Germline CDR1 and CDR2: MNHEY and SVGAGI. Trimming took off 7 bases at V and 0 bases at J, with 15 bases between the two ends. This CDR3 has 15 amino acids. CDR3 amino acids: CASTEGRETNYGYTF. CDR3 nucleotide sequence: TGTGCCAGCACGGAGGGACGGGAAACTAACTATGGCTACACCTTC.

This clonotype was seen a handful of times. This chain links TRBV7-9 with TRBJ1-2, with 7 bases matching TRBD1. Trimming took 5 bases from V and 5 from J; bases not matched to a gene: 2. Germline V gene lookup returns CDR1 SEHNR and CDR2 FQNEAQ (reference sequence). The CDR3 is made up of 12 amino acids. The CDR3 sequence is CASSARGYGYTF. DNA for the CDR3: TGTGCCAGCAGCGCCAGGGGGTATGGCTACACCTTC.

This clonotype was observed many times. This sequence joins TRBV3-1 and TRBJ1-4, with D possibly TRBD1 on 6 matching bases. Trimming stripped 0 bases from V and 0 bases from J, with 20 bases between. Germline values: CDR1 LGHDT, CDR2 YNNKEL (reference sequence). This CDR3 spans 20 amino acids. The CDR3: CASSQDKGDTLSATNEKLFF. CDR3 in DNA: TGTGCCAGCAGCCAAGATAAGGGGGACACCCTTTCGGCAACTAATGAAAAACTGTTTTTT.

In regard to this clonotype: Being one base from a much bigger clone, this may be a read error. The chain combines TRBV6-6 with TRBJ1-5; D not resolved. This CDR3 has 16 amino acids. CDR1 and CDR2 from the germline V gene are MNHNY and SVGAGI (reference sequence). As DNA, the CDR3 is TGTGCCAGCAGTCAGACGCAACAGAATAGCAATCAGCCCCAGGATTTT. It yields the protein CASSQTQQNSNQPQDF.

There are many counts of this clonotype. The chain combines TRBV5-1 with TRBJ2-2; TRBD1 or TRBD2 may be the D gene (5 bases each). This CDR3 region has 15 residues. Germline V gene lookup returns CDR1 SGHRS and CDR2 YFSETQ. V dropped 2 bases and J dropped 4 bases, with 12 bases sitting between them. CDR3 loop: CASSFGAVGTGELFF. The CDR3 DNA reads TGCGCCAGCAGCTTCGGGGCGGTAGGCACCGGGGAGCTGTTTTTT.

This sequence joins TRBV10-1 and TRBJ2-1; D gene unclear. With 3 bases removed from V and 6 bases from J, the gap between germline ends came to 6 bases. The CDR3 is 12 residues long. Germline loops: CDR1 WNHNN, CDR2 SYGVQD (reference sequence). CDR3 nucleotide sequence: TGCGCCAGCAGTGACCAGTCCAATGAGCAGTTCTTC. Its translation is CASSDQSNEQFF.

This clonotype has ten or more counts. V and J are TRBV11-2 and TRBJ2-7; TRBD1 agrees at 11 bases. This CDR3 is built from 14 residues. The V gene end was trimmed by 4 bases and the J gene end by 6 bases; junction bases not matched to a gene: 5. CDR1 and CDR2 from the germline V gene are SGHAT and FQNNGV. The DNA of the CDR3 is TGTGCCAGCAGCTCGGACAGGGGGCAAGTCGAGCAGTACTTC. Translating gives CASSSDRGQVEQYF.

The J gene is TRBJ1-4, the V gene TRBV6-5; no firm D call. From germline, CDR1 is MNHEY and CDR2 SVGAGI. The V gene lost 2 bases and the J gene lost 4 bases, with 14 bases spanning the gap. CDR3 length: 16 residues. This CDR3 reads CASSYASFALNEKLFF. The CDR3 DNA sequence: TGTGCCAGCAGTTACGCCTCCTTCGCTCTTAATGAAAAACTGTTTTTT.

The chain links TRBV2 to TRBJ2-1; 9 bases align to TRBD2. CDR1 and CDR2 from the germline V gene are SNHLY and FYNNEI. The J segment lost 2 bases and the V segment lost 4 bases, leaving 3 bases of the junction unmatched. This CDR3 is 15 amino acids long. The CDR3 protein is CASSGGGGAYNEQFF. For the CDR3, the DNA is TGTGCCAGCAGTGGGGGCGGGGGGGCCTACAATGAGCAGTTCTTC. Full variable domain (rest looked up from reference TRBV2 and TRBJ2-1): EPEVTQTPSHQVTQMGQEVILRCVPISNHLYFYWYRQILGQKVEFLVSFYNNEISEKSEIFDDQFSVERPDGSNFTLKIRSTKLEDSAMYFCASSGGGGAYNEQFFGPGTRLTVL.

The sample holds many counts of this clonotype. V and J are TRBV27 and TRBJ2-2; D might be TRBD1 or TRBD2, each matching 5 bases. The length of the CDR3 is 15 residues. Trimming removed 7 bases at V and 4 bases at J, with 16 bases between. CDR1 and CDR2 from the germline V gene are MNHEY and SMNVEV (reference sequence). The CDR3 DNA is TGTGCCAGCACCCTGGTGGGGACGTCCACCGGGGAGCTGTTTTTT. This encodes CASTLVGTSTGELFF.

This clonotype was recorded many times. The V gene is TRBV7-9, the J gene TRBJ1-6; 8 bases agree with TRBD1. Germline V gene data show CDR1 as SEHNR and CDR2 as FQNEAQ (reference sequence). J was trimmed by 10 bases and V by 1 base; bases with no gene match: 9. This CDR3 region has 16 residues. CDR3 nucleotide sequence: TGTGCCAGCAGCTTAGGACAGGGGAGCGGGGGATCACCCCTCCACTTT. Protein sequence: CASSLGQGSGGSPLHF.

In this sample, this clonotype turned up many times. The chain has TRBV5-6 and TRBJ2-4; possibly TRBD2 for D (6 bases). Germline CDR1 SGHDT, CDR2 YYEEEE. This CDR3 is built from 16 residues. V lost 0 bases to trimming and J lost 3 bases, with 13 bases between them. The CDR3 reads CASSLARDGGKNIQYF. The DNA for the CDR3 is TGTGCCAGCAGCTTGGCAAGGGACGGGGGCAAAAACATTCAGTACTTC.